This is a list of T cell receptor beta chains from one sample in a study of cytomegalovirus exposure and HLA in healthy donors. Data came from immunoSEQ multiplex PCR; TCRdb stores just in-frame clones and leaves some out. Of roughly 250,000 clones in the sample, roughly two thirds were seen once. Material: PBMCs. The receptors derive from a female donor in good health and CMV-seronegative. The CDR3 runs from the conserved cysteine through the conserved F or W. A D gene is named only where the DNA matches it firmly. For some rows the clone size is stated as once, few or many, or as a class when expanded; others skip it.

V gene	J gene	D gene	CDR3 length	clone size	CDR3 DNA	CDR3 protein
TRBV5-1	TRBJ1-6	TRBD1	15	-	TGCGCCAGCAGCTTAAAGCAGGGGGGCAGCTCACCCCTCCACTTT	CASSLKQGGSSPLHF
TRBV6-6	TRBJ2-7	-	15	-	TGTGCCAGCAGTTCCGGGGGAGGAGTGGGCTACGAGCAGTACTTC	CASSSGGGVGYEQYF
TRBV5-1	TRBJ2-5	-	14	-	TGCGCCAGCAGCGTGGGAGGTAGAAGGGAGACCCAGTACTTC	CASSVGGRRETQYF
TRBV5-4	TRBJ2-1	TRBD1	13	once	TGTGCCAGCAGCTCCGGGACAGACAATGAGCAGTTCTTC	CASSSGTDNEQFF
TRBV19	TRBJ2-2	-	13	-	TGTGCCAGTAGTATCGAGGGAAGCGGGGAGCTGTTTTTT	CASSIEGSGELFF
TRBV28	TRBJ2-2	-	12	-	TGTGCCAGCAGTTTGAGTCCCGGGGAGCTGTTTTTT	CASSLSPGELFF
TRBV6-5	TRBJ2-7	-	14	-	TGTGCCAGCAGCTCTACTAGCTCCCCCTACGAGCAGTACTTC	CASSSTSSPYEQYF
TRBV5-4	TRBJ2-7	TRBD1	14	-	TGTGCCAGCAGCTTAGAAATGACAGGGGGCGAGCAGTACTTC	CASSLEMTGGEQYF
TRBV27	TRBJ1-5	-	14	-	TGTGCCAGCAGTTTAAATGGGGGGGTGAAGCCCCAGCATTTT	CASSLNGGVKPQHF
TRBV27	TRBJ2-1	TRBD2	15	-	TGTGCCAGCAGTTTGGTTAGCGGGAGCTACAATGAGCAGTTCTTC	CASSLVSGSYNEQFF
TRBV6-5	TRBJ1-2	-	12	few	TGTGCCAGCAGTGACAGGAACTATGGCTACACCTTC	CASSDRNYGYTF
TRBV10-3	TRBJ1-6	-	16	-	TGTGCCACTCTGGAACAGGGCGGCTCCTATAATTCACCCCTCCACTTT	CATLEQGGSYNSPLHF
TRBV15	TRBJ2-6	TRBD1	14	-	TGTGCCACGGGGACAGGGCGTGGGGCCAACGTCCTGACTTTC	CATGTGRGANVLTF
TRBV5-1	TRBJ2-7	-	15	-	TGCGCCAGCAGCTTGGATAGCGGGACAGCCTACGAGCAGTACTTC	CASSLDSGTAYEQYF
TRBV28	TRBJ1-1	TRBD1	13	-	TGTGCCAGCAGTTTAACACAGGGGGGTGAAGCTTTCTTT	CASSLTQGGEAFF
TRBV6-4	TRBJ1-2	TRBD1	14	-	TGTGCCAGCAGTGATTCGACAGGGGCGCGGGGCTGCACCTTC	CASSDSTGARGCTF
TRBV4-1	TRBJ2-5	-	17	-	TGCGCCAGCAGCCGTCTTCCGGCACAGGACATGGGAGAGACCCAGTACTTC	CASSRLPAQDMGETQYF
TRBV2	TRBJ2-5	-	13	-	TGTGCCAGCAGTGTAAACGGGAGAGAGACCCAGTACTTC	CASSVNGRETQYF
TRBV5-4	TRBJ2-5	TRBD2	15	-	TGTGCCAGCAGTCGGGCTAGCGGGATCCAAGAGACCCAGTACTTC	CASSRASGIQETQYF
TRBV11-2	TRBJ2-5	TRBD2	14	-	TGTGCCAGCGCTAGCGGGAGAGGGTTGTTGACCCAGTACTTC	CASASGRGLLTQYF
TRBV5-1	TRBJ2-1	TRBD1	15	-	TGCGCCAGCAGCGTGGAGGGGACAGGAATTAATGAGCAGTTCTTC	CASSVEGTGINEQFF
TRBV5-8	TRBJ2-3	TRBD2	15	-	TGTGCCAGCAAAATGACTAGCGGGATTACAGATACGCAGTATTTT	CASKMTSGITDTQYF
TRBV18	TRBJ1-1	-	14	-	TGTGCCAGCTCACCACCGAACCGCGACACTGAAGCTTTCTTT	CASSPPNRDTEAFF
TRBV4-1	TRBJ1-2	-	17	-	TGCGCCAGCAGCCAAGGGGCCAAAAGGACAGTGAACTATGGCTACACCTTC	CASSQGAKRTVNYGYTF
TRBV19	TRBJ2-4	-	13	-	TGTGCCAGTAGTAAGTCAGACGGGGACATTCAGTACTTC	CASSKSDGDIQYF
TRBV5-1	TRBJ1-2	-	16	few	TGCGCCAGCAGCTGGGAGAGGGGACATCCCCACTATGGCTACACCTTC	CASSWERGHPHYGYTF
TRBV5-1	TRBJ2-4	-	16	-	TGCGCCAGCAGCTTGTTGGCGGATGCAGCCAAAAACATTCAGTACTTC	CASSLLADAAKNIQYF
TRBV5-4	TRBJ2-2	TRBD2	17	-	TGTGCCAGCAGCTCCGCTTCTAGCGGCACCTACACCGGGGAGCTGTTTTTT	CASSSASSGTYTGELFF
TRBV9	TRBJ2-3	-	12	-	TGTGCCAGCAGCGTAGTAACAGATACGCAGTATTTT	CASSVVTDTQYF
TRBV4-1	TRBJ2-7	-	17	few	TGCGCCAGCAGCCAAGTGGGTTTGAAGGACAGATTCTACGAGCAGTACTTC	CASSQVGLKDRFYEQYF
TRBV21-1	TRBJ2-5	-	11	few	TGTGCCAGGACGGGGGAAGAGACCCAGTACTTC	CARTGEETQYF
TRBV28	TRBJ2-1	TRBD1	14	-	TGTGCCAGCAGGAGAACAGGGGCCCACAATGAGCAGTTCTTC	CASRRTGAHNEQFF
TRBV11-2	TRBJ2-5	TRBD2	15	-	TGTGCCAGCAGGAAACCGGGGGGACTAGCGGAGACCCAGTACTTC	CASRKPGGLAETQYF
TRBV19	TRBJ2-1	TRBD2	14	-	TGTGCCAGTAGTATGGGGGGGGAAGTGTATGAGCAGTTCTTC	CASSMGGEVYEQFF
TRBV18	TRBJ2-7	TRBD1	14	-	TGTGCCAGCTCGCCGACAGGGAAGGCCTACGAGCAGTACTTC	CASSPTGKAYEQYF
TRBV9	TRBJ2-1	-	13	-	TGTGCCAGCAGCGGAGGGGGTTACAATGAGCAGTTCTTC	CASSGGGYNEQFF
TRBV18	TRBJ1-1	-	12	-	TGTGCCAGCTCACCATCCTACACTGAAGCTTTCTTT	CASSPSYTEAFF
TRBV5-5	TRBJ2-1	-	12	few	TGTGCCAGCAGCTTGGGCGGGAATGAGCAGTTCTTC	CASSLGGNEQFF
TRBV18	TRBJ2-7	-	14	-	TGTGCCAGCTCACCGCTGACACTCGGGGACGAGCAGTACTTC	CASSPLTLGDEQYF
TRBV5-4	TRBJ2-7	-	14	-	TGTGCCAGCAGCCCCGTAGGAGGCGTCTACGAGCAGTACTTC	CASSPVGGVYEQYF
TRBV6-1	TRBJ1-1	-	12	-	TGTGCCAGCAAAACAGGGAACACTGAAGCTTTCTTT	CASKTGNTEAFF
TRBV18	TRBJ1-4	TRBD1	15	-	TGTGCCAGCTCACCAACAGGGGGCACTAATGAAAAACTGTTTTTT	CASSPTGGTNEKLFF
TRBV5-6	TRBJ2-2	-	14	-	TGTGCCAGCAGCTCGTCCCTGAACACCGGGGAGCTGTTTTTT	CASSSSLNTGELFF
TRBV4-1	TRBJ2-1	TRBD2	16	-	TGCGCCAGCAGCGACTACCGGGCGGGAGGGTACAATGAGCAGTTCTTC	CASSDYRAGGYNEQFF
TRBV5-1	TRBJ2-2	TRBD2	17	-	TGCGCCAGCAGCTTGGCCAGGCAGCGGGACTACACCGGGGAGCTGTTTTTT	CASSLARQRDYTGELFF
TRBV28	TRBJ1-1	TRBD1	14	-	TGTGCCAGCACGAGCATCCGGGACAGCCCCGAAGCTTTCTTT	CASTSIRDSPEAFF
TRBV2	TRBJ1-2	TRBD1	15	-	TGTGCCAGCAGTGCGGCCGACAGGGGCCTCTATGGCTACACCTTC	CASSAADRGLYGYTF
TRBV19	TRBJ2-7	TRBD2	18	-	TGTGCCAGTAGTCGACTCCCAACAACTAGCGGGAGTCCCTACGAGCAGTACTTC	CASSRLPTTSGSPYEQYF
TRBV5-5	TRBJ1-5	-	18	-	TGTGCCAGCAGCTCCTCAACACCTCGAGACAGCGGCAATCAGCCCCAGCATTTT	CASSSSTPRDSGNQPQHF
TRBV27	TRBJ2-5	-	14	-	TGTGCCAGCAGTTGGGCCAGGCCAGGGGAGACCCAGTACTTC	CASSWARPGETQYF
TRBV6-4	TRBJ2-3	TRBD2	15	few	TGTGCCAGCAGTACAATAGCGGGAGAGGCAGATACGCAGTATTTT	CASSTIAGEADTQYF
TRBV5-1	TRBJ1-1	TRBD1	14	-	TGCGCCAGCAACTTACAGGGGCACGACACTGAAGCTTTCTTT	CASNLQGHDTEAFF
TRBV29-1	TRBJ2-5	-	12	-	TGCAGCGTCGGGACTGGGAAAGAGACCCAGTACTTC	CSVGTGKETQYF
TRBV19	TRBJ2-1	-	13	-	TGTGCCACAACGACTGGAAGATACAATGAGCAGTTCTTC	CATTTGRYNEQFF
TRBV7-3	TRBJ1-1	-	13	-	TGTGCCAGCAGGCCCAGGGAACTCACTGAAGCTTTCTTT	CASRPRELTEAFF